The next 5 T cell receptor beta chains were all read from a single sample in a study of cytomegalovirus exposure and HLA in healthy donors. The primer mix had 60 Vbeta and 13 Jbeta primers. The repertoire was sequenced with immunoSEQ multiplex PCR; TCRdb's copy has only in-frame clones and lacks some. Of more than 150,000 clones listed, roughly 82% are singletons. The material sequenced was PBMCs. The receptors derive from a woman between 45 and 65 years old in good health and CMV-seropositive.

This sequence joins TRBV10-3 and TRBJ2-3; 7 bases fit TRBD2. J lost 0 bases, V lost 0 bases, and 3 bases had no gene match. The CDR3 extends over 16 amino acids. The germline V gene encodes CDR1 ENHRY and CDR2 SYGVKD. The CDR3 bases are TGTGCCATCAGTGAGTCGAAGCGGGGAAGCACAGATACGCAGTATTTT. The encoded protein is CAISESKRGSTDTQYF.

V is TRBV5-4 and J is TRBJ1-6; possibly TRBD1 for D (5 bases). The germline V gene has CDR1 SGHNT and CDR2 YYREEE (reference sequence). CDR3 length: 16 amino acids. Trimming pared 4 bases from V and 1 base from J, leaving 12 bases between. Here the CDR3 reads CASSNDRSSYNSPLHF. CDR3 DNA: TGTGCCAGCAGCAACGACAGATCGTCCTATAATTCACCCCTCCACTTT.

J is TRBJ2-7 and V is TRBV19; 7 nucleotides line up with TRBD1. Germline V gene sequence: CDR1 LNHDA, CDR2 SQIVND (reference sequence). V lost 11 bases to trimming and J lost 2 bases; unmatched junction nucleotides: 9. This CDR3 spans 13 amino acids. CDR3 sequence (DNA): TGTGCCGCCTCCAGGGGGAACACCTACGAGCAGTACTTC. Protein: CAASRGNTYEQYF.

J is TRBJ2-7 and V is TRBV13, with 9 bases matching TRBD2. The CDR3 spans 15 residues. From germline, CDR1 is PRHDT and CDR2 FYEKMQ (reference sequence). Losses at the gene ends were 5 bases for V and 3 bases for J; bases not matched to a gene: 8. In nucleotides, the CDR3 is TGTGCCAGCAGCCAACGGGGCGGGGGGGACTACGAGCAGTACTTC. It encodes CASSQRGGGDYEQYF.

This chain joins TRBV7-9 and TRBJ2-7; 7 bases match TRBD1. Germline CDR1 is SEHNR and CDR2 is FQNEAQ (reference sequence). Trimming removed 1 base from V and 2 bases from J; junction bases left unmatched: 17. The CDR3 covers 19 residues. The CDR3 bases are TGTGCCAGCAGCTTAGTTACAGGGGCCCTGAGGACCTCAGCCTACGAGCAGTACTTC. This translates into CASSLVTGALRTSAYEQYF.